The rows below give T cell receptor beta chains drawn from one sample of a study of blood T cell repertoires in COVID-19. Assay used: immunoSEQ multiplex PCR; TCRdb lists only in-frame clones, some missing. Of 210,000 or so clones listed, approximately 80% are singletons. The sample comprised PBMCs or T cells enriched from blood (not recorded which). These TCRs come from a man between 60 and 75 years old who had recovered from COVID-19. The CDR3 runs from the conserved cysteine through the conserved F or W. Fields, in order: J gene, V gene, clone size, D gene, CDR3 DNA, CDR3 protein. D genes are given only for firm matches. Only part of the rows carry a size: once, few, many, or a class if the clone is expanded.

>TRBJ1-2|TRBV7-9|-|-
TGTGCCAGCAGCCCTAATGGGGGCGATGGCTACACCTTC
CASSPNGGDGYTF
>TRBJ1-2|TRBV13|-|-
TGTGCCAGCAGGGGGGCGGGTGGCTACACCTTC
CASRGAGGYTF
>TRBJ1-1|TRBV28|-|TRBD1
TGTGCCAGCAGAACAGGACAGGGGATGAACACTGAAGCTTTCTTT
CASRTGQGMNTEAFF
>TRBJ1-2|TRBV2|-|-
TGTGCCAGCAGTGGGCAGGGAAACTATGGCTACACCTTC
CASSGQGNYGYTF
>TRBJ1-1|TRBV10-2|-|-
TGCGCCAGCACCGACGGAGGGAGGGGAGTAGGGGAAGCTTTCTTT
CASTDGGRGVGEAFF
>TRBJ1-2|TRBV2|-|TRBD1
TGTGCCAGCTATACAGGGGTGGGCTATGGCTACACCTTC
CASYTGVGYGYTF
>TRBJ2-3|TRBV18|few|TRBD2
TGTGCCAGCTCACCAAAGGCAGCGGGGGGGCTAGGAAGCACAGATACGCAGTATTTT
CASSPKAAGGLGSTDTQYF
>TRBJ1-2|TRBV9|-|TRBD1
TGTGCCAGCACCCGGACAGGGGAGGGCTATGGCTACACCTTC
CASTRTGEGYGYTF
>TRBJ1-4|TRBV9|-|TRBD1
TGTGCCAGCAGCACGAGGAGGGACAGCCCGAGGGAAAAACTGTTTTTT
CASSTRRDSPREKLFF
>TRBJ1-6|TRBV5-1|-|TRBD1
TGCGCCAGCAGCGGGACAGGTAATTCACCCCTCCACTTT
CASSGTGNSPLHF
>TRBJ1-1|TRBV7-3|-|TRBD1
TGTGCCAGCAGCTCGACAGGGTATTCGACTGAAGCTTTCTTT
CASSSTGYSTEAFF
>TRBJ1-1|TRBV7-2|-|-
TGTGCCAGCAGCTTAGCCCAGGGGTCTGAAGCTTTCTTT
CASSLAQGSEAFF
>TRBJ2-7|TRBV7-8|-|TRBD1
TGTGCCAGCAGCTTACCCCCGGGACAGGGATCCTACGAGCAGTACTTC
CASSLPPGQGSYEQYF
>TRBJ2-2|TRBV27|-|TRBD1
TGTGCCAGCAGTCAACAGGGGGCGGTCGACGGGGAGCTGTTTTTT
CASSQQGAVDGELFF
>TRBJ2-1|TRBV7-2|-|-
TGTGCCAGCAGGCTTGAAGCTGGCTCCTACAATGAGCAGTTCTTC
CASRLEAGSYNEQFF
>TRBJ2-7|TRBV11-2|-|-
TGTGCCAGCAGCTTAGCCGGGGTCACCTACGAGCAGTACTTC
CASSLAGVTYEQYF
>TRBJ1-1|TRBV15|few|-
TGTGCCACCAGGAACACAGGGATCACTGAAGCTTTCTTT
CATRNTGITEAFF
>TRBJ1-3|TRBV15|-|-
TGTGCCACCAGCAGAGATCGAGCTGGAAACACCATATATTTT
CATSRDRAGNTIYF
>TRBJ2-3|TRBV11-2|-|-
TGTGCCAGCAGCTCCCGTCTAGGGGCAGATACGCAGTATTTT
CASSSRLGADTQYF
>TRBJ1-3|TRBV15|-|-
TGTGCCACCAGCAGAGACATCGGCTCTGGAAACACCATATATTTT
CATSRDIGSGNTIYF
>TRBJ1-4|TRBV4-1|few|TRBD1
TGCGCCAGCAGCCAAGATCTGGGGACAGGGGTTTCGCAGGAAAAACTGTTTTTT
CASSQDLGTGVSQEKLFF
>TRBJ1-4|TRBV11-3|-|-
TGTGCCAGCAGCTTAGGGTCCAGTGGGGGGGAAAAACTGTTTTTT
CASSLGSSGGEKLFF
>TRBJ2-7|TRBV19|-|TRBD2
TGTGCCAGTAGTATAGTTCGACTAGCGGGGGAGGGCGAGCAGTACTTC
CASSIVRLAGEGEQYF
>TRBJ2-7|TRBV4-3|few|TRBD2
TGCGCCAGCAGCCCCCACTCGGGGGGTTTCGAGCAGTACTTC
CASSPHSGGFEQYF
>TRBJ1-1|TRBV6-5|-|-
TGTGCCAGCAGTTCGGACTCGTACACTGAAGCTTTCTTT
CASSSDSYTEAFF
>TRBJ1-4|TRBV19|-|TRBD1
TGTGCCAGCACCATGACAGGGGTCGAAAAACTGTTTTTT
CASTMTGVEKLFF
>TRBJ2-4|TRBV5-1|-|-
TGCGCCAGCAGCCCGACTGGGGAGAAAAACATTCAGTACTTC
CASSPTGEKNIQYF
>TRBJ2-5|TRBV27|-|TRBD2
TGTGCCAGCTATAAGGGAGCTAGCGGGGGGGTCCAGGAGACCCAGTACTTC
CASYKGASGGVQETQYF
>TRBJ1-2|TRBV30|once|-
TGTGCCTGGAGTAAGGGACACGGGTTCACCTTC
CAWSKGHGFTF
>TRBJ2-3|TRBV6-5|once|TRBD2
TGTGCCAGCAGTTATAGGACTAGTATCGATACGCAGTATTTT
CASSYRTSIDTQYF
>TRBJ1-3|TRBV4-3|-|-
TGCGCCAGCAGCCAACACAGATACTCTGGAAACACCATATATTTT
CASSQHRYSGNTIYF
>TRBJ2-7|TRBV4-3|-|TRBD1
TGCGCCAGCAGCCAAGAAAGAAAACAGGGGGCTGGCGAGCAGTACTTC
CASSQERKQGAGEQYF
>TRBJ2-7|TRBV29-1|-|-
TGCAGCGCACTCAGGGGCGTCAACGAGCAGTACTTC
CSALRGVNEQYF
>TRBJ2-2|TRBV12-3/TRBV12-4|many|-
TGTGCCAGCAGGACGACTAGCGGGGAGCTGTTTTTT
CASRTTSGELFF
>TRBJ1-3|TRBV7-2|-|-
TGTGCCAGCAGACTCGTCGGGAATTCTGGAAACACCATATATTTT
CASRLVGNSGNTIYF
>TRBJ2-1|TRBV7-2|-|-
TGTGCCAGCAGCCGCGACTATTCCTACAATGAGCAGTTCTTC
CASSRDYSYNEQFF
>TRBJ1-6|TRBV18|-|-
TGTGCCAGCTCACCACTAGAGGTGAATTCACCCCTCCACTTT
CASSPLEVNSPLHF
>TRBJ1-1|TRBV10-3|-|TRBD1
TGTGCCACCCTGAGGGACAGTTTGAACACTGAAGCTTTCTTT
CATLRDSLNTEAFF
>TRBJ2-1|TRBV7-9|-|TRBD2
TGTGCCAGCAGCTTAGTACTAGCGTCCTACAATGAGCAGTTCTTC
CASSLVLASYNEQFF
>TRBJ2-5|TRBV11-2|-|TRBD2
TGTGCCAGCAGCTTACGACTAGCGGGGGCGGGGTACTTC
CASSLRLAGAGYF
>TRBJ2-7|TRBV11-3|once|-
TGTGCCAGCAGCTCTTACACCTACGAGCAGTACTTC
CASSSYTYEQYF
>TRBJ1-5|TRBV10-2|-|-
TGCGCCAGCAGTGTCAGTACCAATCAGCCCCAGCATTTT
CASSVSTNQPQHF